This passage covers 12 T cell receptor beta chains from one sample sequenced in a study of OX40 agonist ivuxolimab in advanced cancers. Libraries were made using the immunoSEQ multiplex PCR assay. Entries here come from immuneACCESS through TCRdb and include only in-frame sequences with V and J called. Some clones fail to appear in such tables; in the studies checked, an unresolved V gene covers under half of the shortfall, and the cause of the remainder is unknown. Across this sample there are 100,000 to 150,000 clones, with approximately 94% seen only once. Jointly, the top ten make up 0.9% to 1.2% of the sample. Here the sequenced sample was CD4+ or CD8+ T cells sorted from blood, taken in a trial of the OX40 agonist ivuxolimab. The origin of the receptors is an adult with an advanced solid tumor such as melanoma, head and neck, liver or kidney cancer.

The CDR3 loop is CASSYWGVYNEQFF. The CDR3 nucleotides read TGTGCCAGCAGTTACTGGGGAGTCTACAATGAGCAGTTCTTC. The chain employs TRBV6-6 and TRBJ2-1, with D perhaps matching TRBD2 (5 bases). The CDR3 covers 14 residues. V lost 1 base and J 3 bases, leaving 7 bases between the germline ends. In germline, CDR1 is MNHNY, CDR2 SVGAGI (reference sequence).

The chain employs TRBV19 and TRBJ2-7; the D is unclear. Trimming pared 0 bases from V and 2 bases from J, leaving 11 bases between. This CDR3 is 15 amino acids long. Per the germline V gene, CDR1 is LNHDA and CDR2 is SQIVND (reference sequence). CDR3 DNA: TGTGCCAGTAGTATAGATTGGACCAGCACCTACGAGCAGTACTTC. The encoded protein is CASSIDWTSTYEQYF.

The chain couples TRBV5-4 to TRBJ1-4, with 7 bases aligning to TRBD1. From germline, CDR1 is SGHNT and CDR2 YYREEE (reference sequence). The CDR3 has 17 residues. V dropped 5 bases and J dropped 0; count of bases not matched to a gene: 10. CDR3 region: CASSRDSGIATNEKLFF. As DNA, the CDR3 is TGTGCCAGCAGTCGGGACAGCGGAATTGCAACTAATGAAAAACTGTTTTTT.

The chain recombines TRBV6-4 with TRBJ1-6; TRBD1 matches at 8 bases. This CDR3 has 14 amino acids. V shed 4 bases, J shed 10 bases, and the junction held 6 bases outside the gene matches. Germline V gene sequence: CDR1 MRHNA, CDR2 SNTAGT. CDR3 coding DNA: TGTGCCAGCAGTGGACAGGGGAGGGGCTCACCCCTCCACTTT. Its protein product is CASSGQGRGSPLHF.

The gene calls are TRBV18 and TRBJ2-1; D is unresolved. Germline V lookup: CDR1 KGHSH, CDR2 LQKENI. V dropped 0 bases and J dropped 4 bases, with 10 bases sitting between them. CDR3 length equals 15 residues. CDR3 amino acids: CASSPPPQLYNEQFF. In DNA, the CDR3 is TGTGCCAGCTCACCACCTCCACAGTTGTACAATGAGCAGTTCTTC.

V gene TRBV27 combines with J gene TRBJ1-4; a possible D gene is TRBD1 (5 bases). Trimming removed 5 bases from V and 5 bases from J, with 15 bases in between. There are 15 residues in the CDR3. Germline V CDR1 and CDR2: MNHEY, SMNVEV (reference sequence). The CDR3 loop is CASSPRDGSNEKLFF. The CDR3 bases are TGTGCCAGCAGTCCCCGGGACGGCTCGAATGAAAAACTGTTTTTT.

The rearrangement uses TRBV5-5 and TRBJ1-3, with D possibly being TRBD1 (6 bases). The ends were cut back, 4 bases at V and 0 bases at J, with 11 bases in the middle. The germline V gene encodes CDR1 SGHKS and CDR2 YYEKEE (reference sequence). This CDR3 is built from 15 residues. Here the CDR3 DNA reads TGTGCCAGCAGCACGACAGGAGTCTCTGGAAACACCATATATTTT. It encodes CASSTTGVSGNTIYF.

This chain joins TRBV6-6 and TRBJ2-5; D not resolved. CDR1 and CDR2 from the germline V gene are MNHNY and SVGAGI (reference sequence). Trimming took off 5 bases at V and 13 bases at J, with 8 bases between the two ends. The CDR3 has 9 residues. CDR3 nucleotide sequence: TGTGCCAGCAGTGAATCCCCGTACTTC. Translating it yields CASSESPYF.

The V and J genes are TRBV18 and TRBJ1-4, with D perhaps TRBD1 (5 bases). This CDR3 has 16 amino acids. Trimming cost V 2 bases and J 3 bases, with 13 bases left between them. CDR1 is KGHSH, CDR2 LQKENI, per germline. The CDR3 is CASSPDRSRANEKLFF. The DNA for the CDR3 is TGTGCCAGCTCACCAGACAGATCCCGGGCTAATGAAAAACTGTTTTTT.

The rearrangement joins TRBV28 to TRBJ1-4; 9 positions match TRBD1. V shed 6 bases and J 7 bases; nucleotides not matched to a gene: 6. Germline V lookup: CDR1 MDHEN, CDR2 SYDVKM. The CDR3 sequence is 14 residues long. CDR3 sequence (DNA): TGTGCCAGCAGCCAGACAGGGGGAGGTGAAAAACTGTTTTTT. It specifies CASSQTGGGEKLFF.

This clone has just one count. V gene TRBV11-3 combines with J gene TRBJ1-3; a weak D match, TRBD1 (5 bases). CDR1 and CDR2 (germline): SGHNT, YENEEA. V was shortened by 4 bases and J by 5 bases, with 9 bases between the two germline ends. The CDR3 has 13 amino acids. The CDR3 region is CASSSQDRNTIYF. The CDR3 DNA sequence: TGTGCCAGCAGCTCTCAGGACAGAAACACCATATATTTT.

This clone was observed once. The V call is TRBV11-3, the J call TRBJ2-3; D gene unclear. This CDR3 region has 13 residues. CDR1 and CDR2 from the germline V gene are SGHNT and YENEEA. V was pared by 5 bases and J by 5 bases, with 11 bases between. CDR3 region: CASSTYQGDTQYF. CDR3 coding DNA: TGTGCCAGCAGCACATACCAAGGAGATACGCAGTATTTT.